The T cell receptor beta chain under discussion was sequenced for a study of T cell responses to AZD1222 COVID-19 vaccine. The assay was immunoSEQ multiplex PCR, and TCRdb's table has in-frame clones only and misses some. The table lists approximately 120,000 clones, approximately 94% of them singletons, with 3.1% in the top ten. There are a few counts of this clone. Germline CDR1 reads SGHRS; CDR2 reads YFSETQ. J gave up 6 bases and V 0 bases, and 9 bases lay outside the gene matches. The CDR3 runs 15 residues. The specimen was peripheral blood, collected on day 0 of AZD1222 vaccination. The chain is built from TRBV5-1 and TRBJ2-7; TRBD2 agrees at 7 bases. The receptor's source is an adult in good health. The CDR3 DNA follows: TGCGCCAGCAGCTTGGCCTTAAGCGGGAAGGGCGAGCAGTACTTC. Amino acids: CASSLALSGKGEQYF. Supplemented by reference TRBV5-1 and TRBJ2-7, the full variable domain reads KAGVTQTPRYLIKTRGQQVTLSCSPISGHRSVSWYQQTPGQGLQFLFEYFSETQRNKGNFPGRFSGRQFSNSRSEMNVSTLELGDSALYLCASSLALSGKGEQYFGPGTRLTVT.